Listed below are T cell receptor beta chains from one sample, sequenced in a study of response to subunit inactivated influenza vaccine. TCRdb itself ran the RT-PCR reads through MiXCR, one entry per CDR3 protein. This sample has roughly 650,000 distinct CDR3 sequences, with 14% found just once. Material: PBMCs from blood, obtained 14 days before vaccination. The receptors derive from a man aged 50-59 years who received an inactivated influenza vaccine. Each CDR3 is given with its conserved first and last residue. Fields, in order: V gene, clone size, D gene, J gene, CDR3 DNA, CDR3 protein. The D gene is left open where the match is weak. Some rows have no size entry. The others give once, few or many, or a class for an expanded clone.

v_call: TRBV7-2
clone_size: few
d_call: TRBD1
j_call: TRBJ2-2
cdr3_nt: TGTGCCAGCAAAGACAGGGCCTTAAACACCGGGGAGCTGTTTTTT
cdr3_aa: CASKDRALNTGELFF

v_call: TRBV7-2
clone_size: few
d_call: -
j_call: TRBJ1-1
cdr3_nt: TGTGCCAGCAGCTTATCGCCAGGGGATTATGAAGCTTTCTTT
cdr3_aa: CASSLSPGDYEAFF

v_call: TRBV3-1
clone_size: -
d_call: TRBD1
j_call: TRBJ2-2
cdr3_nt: TGTGCCAGCAGCCAAGCATCCTACGTCCAGGGGGCCGGGCTGTTTTTT
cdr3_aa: CASSQASYVQGAGLFF

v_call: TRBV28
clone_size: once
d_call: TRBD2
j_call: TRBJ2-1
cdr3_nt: TGTGCCAGCAGAGGGACTAGCGGGATTAATTGGTTGGACAATGAGCAGTTCTTC
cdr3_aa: CASRGTSGINWLDNEQFF

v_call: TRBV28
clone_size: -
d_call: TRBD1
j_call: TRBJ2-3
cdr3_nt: TGTGCCAGCAGGCCGACAGGGGCTAGCACAGATACGCAGTATTTT
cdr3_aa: CASRPTGASTDTQYF

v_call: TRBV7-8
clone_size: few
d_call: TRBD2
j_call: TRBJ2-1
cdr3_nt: TGTGCCAGCAGCTTAGCGGGACTAGGGGTCAATGAGCAGTTCTTC
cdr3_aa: CASSLAGLGVNEQFF

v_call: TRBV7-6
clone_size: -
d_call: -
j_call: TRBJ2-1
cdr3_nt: TGTGCCAGCAGCTCCCGAGGTTTCAATGAGCAGTTCTTC
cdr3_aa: CASSSRGFNEQFF

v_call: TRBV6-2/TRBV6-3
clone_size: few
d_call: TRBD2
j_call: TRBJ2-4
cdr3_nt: TGTGCCAGCAGTCGGGGGGGTTCGGAAAACATTCAGTACTTC
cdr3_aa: CASSRGGSENIQYF

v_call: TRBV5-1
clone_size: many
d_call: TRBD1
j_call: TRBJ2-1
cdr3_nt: TGCGCCAGCAGCTCTGGGACAGGGGGCAATGAGCAGTTCTTC
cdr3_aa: CASSSGTGGNEQFF

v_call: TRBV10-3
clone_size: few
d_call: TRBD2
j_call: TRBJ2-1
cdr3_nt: TGTGCCATCAAGGGACTCGCTGAACCCTTAGCGGGAGGTAGTGGGAATGAGCAGTTCTTC
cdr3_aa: CAIKGLAEPLAGGSGNEQFF

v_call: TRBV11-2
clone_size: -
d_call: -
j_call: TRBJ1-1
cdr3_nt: TGTGCCAGCAGCCTAGGTATGGGGGGGGCTTTCTTT
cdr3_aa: CASSLGMGGAFF

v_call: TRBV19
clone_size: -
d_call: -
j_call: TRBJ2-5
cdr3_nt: TGTGCCAGTAGCCCGTGGGCATCCCAAGAGACCCAGTACTTC
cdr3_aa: CASSPWASQETQYF

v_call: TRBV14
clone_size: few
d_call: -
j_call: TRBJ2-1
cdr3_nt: TGTGCCAGCAGCCAAGACGCCGAGCAGTTCTTC
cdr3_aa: CASSQDAEQFF

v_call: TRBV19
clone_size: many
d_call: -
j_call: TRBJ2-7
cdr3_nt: TGTGCCAGTAGGGGGCTTTCCTACGAGCAGTACTTC
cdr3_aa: CASRGLSYEQYF

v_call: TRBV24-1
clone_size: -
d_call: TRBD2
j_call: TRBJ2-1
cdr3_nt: TGTGCCACCAGTGACCGGGGACTAGCGGGAGGTCCCAATGAGCAGTTCTTC
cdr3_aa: CATSDRGLAGGPNEQFF

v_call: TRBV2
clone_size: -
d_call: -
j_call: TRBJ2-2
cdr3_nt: TGTGCCAGCAGCAGGTTGGCAACCGGGGAGCTGTTTTTT
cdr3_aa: CASSRLATGELFF

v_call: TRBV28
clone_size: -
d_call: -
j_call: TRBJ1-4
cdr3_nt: TGTGCCAGCAGTTTTTACAGGGAGATCCGAAAACTGTTTTTT
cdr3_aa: CASSFYREIRKLFF

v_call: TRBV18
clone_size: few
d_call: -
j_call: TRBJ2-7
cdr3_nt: TGTGCCAGCTCACCTGACGGAGGGGGCCGTACCGGGGAGCAGTACTTC
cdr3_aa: CASSPDGGGRTGEQYF

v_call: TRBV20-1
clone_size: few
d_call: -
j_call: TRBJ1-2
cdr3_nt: TGCAGTGCTAGAGATAGGACAGACGGCTACACCTTC
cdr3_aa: CSARDRTDGYTF

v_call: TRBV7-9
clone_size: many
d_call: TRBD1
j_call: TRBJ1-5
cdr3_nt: TGTGCCAGCAGCTTATTTGGGACAGATAGCAATCAGCCCCAGCATTTT
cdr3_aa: CASSLFGTDSNQPQHF

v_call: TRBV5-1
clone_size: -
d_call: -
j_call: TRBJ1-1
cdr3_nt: TGCGCCAGCAGCGGCGCGGAGGGGACTGAAGCTTTCTTT
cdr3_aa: CASSGAEGTEAFF

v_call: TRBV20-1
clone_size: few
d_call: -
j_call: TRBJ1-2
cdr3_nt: TGCAGTGTTCCCAGCGTTCATGGCTACACCTTC
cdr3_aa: CSVPSVHGYTF

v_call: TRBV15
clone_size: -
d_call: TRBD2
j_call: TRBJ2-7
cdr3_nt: TGTGCCACCAGCAGACCGGGGACTAGATCTCTCCACGAGCAGTACTTC
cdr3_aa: CATSRPGTRSLHEQYF

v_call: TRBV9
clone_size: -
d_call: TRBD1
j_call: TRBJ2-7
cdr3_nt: TGTGCCAGCAGCGTGGGACAGGGGATTAGTGAGCAGTACTTC
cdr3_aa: CASSVGQGISEQYF

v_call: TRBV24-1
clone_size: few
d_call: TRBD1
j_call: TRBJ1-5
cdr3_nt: TGTGCCACCAGTGATTTGTTGCCGGGACAGGGGATGGCTCAGCCCCAGCATTTT
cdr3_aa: CATSDLLPGQGMAQPQHF

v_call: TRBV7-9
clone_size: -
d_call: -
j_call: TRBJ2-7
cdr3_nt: TGTGCCAGCAGCTCAGACTGGCACGAGCAGTACTTC
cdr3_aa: CASSSDWHEQYF

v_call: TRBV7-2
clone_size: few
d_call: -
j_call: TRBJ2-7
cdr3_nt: TGTGCCAGCAGCTTCACAGGGTACCTTTTCGAGCAGTACTTC
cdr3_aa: CASSFTGYLFEQYF

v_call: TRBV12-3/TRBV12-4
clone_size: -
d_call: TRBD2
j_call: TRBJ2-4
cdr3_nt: TGTGCCAGCATGTCTAGCGGGGGGGCGTTGTCGTACTTC
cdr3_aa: CASMSSGGALSYF

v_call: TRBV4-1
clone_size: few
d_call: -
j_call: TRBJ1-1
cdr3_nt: TGCGCCAGCAGCCTACAGGATACGAACACTGAAGCTTTCTTT
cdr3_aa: CASSLQDTNTEAFF

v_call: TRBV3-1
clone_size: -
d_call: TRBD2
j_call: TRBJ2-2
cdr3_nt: TGTGCCAGCAGCGACACCGGACTAGCGGGGACCGGGGAGCTGTTTTTT
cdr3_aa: CASSDTGLAGTGELFF

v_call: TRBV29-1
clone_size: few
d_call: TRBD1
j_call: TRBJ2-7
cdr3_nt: TGCAGCGTTAAGGGGGCGAGCTCCTACGAGCAGTACTTC
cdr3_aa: CSVKGASSYEQYF

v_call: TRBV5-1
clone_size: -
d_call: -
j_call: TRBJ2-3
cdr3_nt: TGCGCCAGCAGCAATGACAGTAGAGCAGATACGCAGTATTTT
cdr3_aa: CASSNDSRADTQYF

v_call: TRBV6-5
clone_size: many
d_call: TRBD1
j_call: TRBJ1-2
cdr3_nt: TGTGCCAGCAGTTACCAACAGGGGGGTGGCTACACCTTC
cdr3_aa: CASSYQQGGGYTF

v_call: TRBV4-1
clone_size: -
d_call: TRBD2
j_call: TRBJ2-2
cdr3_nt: TGCGCCAGCAGCCAAGACGGGGGGGCTATTTTCGGGGAGCTGTTTTTT
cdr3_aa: CASSQDGGAIFGELFF

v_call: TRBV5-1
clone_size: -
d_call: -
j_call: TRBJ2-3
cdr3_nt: TGCGCCAGCACCCCGGGCGGGGCCACGGATACGCAGTATTTT
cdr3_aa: CASTPGGATDTQYF

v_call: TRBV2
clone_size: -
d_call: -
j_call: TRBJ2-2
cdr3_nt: TGTGCCAGCAGGGACAAAGCGAACACCGGGGAGCTGTTTTTT
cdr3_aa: CASRDKANTGELFF

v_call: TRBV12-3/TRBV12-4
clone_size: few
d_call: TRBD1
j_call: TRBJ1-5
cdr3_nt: TGTGCCAGCAGTCCGAACAGGGGCGTATTCAATCAGCCCCAGCATTTT
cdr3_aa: CASSPNRGVFNQPQHF

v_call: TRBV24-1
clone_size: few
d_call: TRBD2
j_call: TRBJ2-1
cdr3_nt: TGTGCCACCAGTGACCAAGCGGGAGAGAACTACAATGAGCAGTTCTTC
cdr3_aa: CATSDQAGENYNEQFF

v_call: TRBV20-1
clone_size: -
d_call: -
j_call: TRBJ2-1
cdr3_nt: TGCAGTGCTATGACAGGCCCGAGCTCCTACAATGAGCAGTTCTTC
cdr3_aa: CSAMTGPSSYNEQFF

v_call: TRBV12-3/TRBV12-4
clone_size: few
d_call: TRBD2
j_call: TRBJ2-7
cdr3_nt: TGTGCCAGCAGTTTTAGTTCTAGCGGGGGATACGAGCAGTACTTC
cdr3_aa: CASSFSSSGGYEQYF

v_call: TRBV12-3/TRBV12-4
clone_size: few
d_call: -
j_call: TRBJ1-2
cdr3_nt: TGTGCCAGCAGGAGGGCGTTGACAGCCTATGGCTACACCTTC
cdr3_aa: CASRRALTAYGYTF

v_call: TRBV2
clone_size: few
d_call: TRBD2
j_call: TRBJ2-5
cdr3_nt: TGTGCCAGCAGTTTTCAGCTAGGACTAGCGGAACAAGAGACCCAGTACTTC
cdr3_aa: CASSFQLGLAEQETQYF

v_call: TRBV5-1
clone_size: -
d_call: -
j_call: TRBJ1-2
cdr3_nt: TGCGCCAGCAGCCTCGGACACACTGGGTACGGTGGCTACACCTTC
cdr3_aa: CASSLGHTGYGGYTF

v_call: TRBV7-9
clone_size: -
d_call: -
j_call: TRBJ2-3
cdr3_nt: TGTGCCAGCAGCATTAAACAGATAAGGGTAACAGATACGCAGTATTTT
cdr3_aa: CASSIKQIRVTDTQYF

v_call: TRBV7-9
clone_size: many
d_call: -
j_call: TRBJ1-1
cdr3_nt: TGCGCCAGCAGCTTGGATAGCACTGAAGCTTTCTTT
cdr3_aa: CASSLDSTEAFF

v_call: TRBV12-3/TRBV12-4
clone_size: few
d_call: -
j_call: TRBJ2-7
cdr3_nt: TGTGCCAGCAGTTTGGTAGTCAGCGGACCATACGAGCAGTACTTC
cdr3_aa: CASSLVVSGPYEQYF

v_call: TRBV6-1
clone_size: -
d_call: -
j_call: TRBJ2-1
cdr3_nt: TGTGCCAGCACCAAGTCGTGGGGGGCGTACAATGAGCAGTTCTTC
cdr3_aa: CASTKSWGAYNEQFF

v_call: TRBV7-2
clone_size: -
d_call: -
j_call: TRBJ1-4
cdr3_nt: TGTGCCAGCAGCTCCTGGGCGGGGGCGGAAAAACTGTTTTTT
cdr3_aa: CASSSWAGAEKLFF

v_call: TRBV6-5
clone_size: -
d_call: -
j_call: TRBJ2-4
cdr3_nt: TGTGCCAGCAGTTACTCACGGGGGGCAATGAACATTCAGTACTTC
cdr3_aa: CASSYSRGAMNIQYF

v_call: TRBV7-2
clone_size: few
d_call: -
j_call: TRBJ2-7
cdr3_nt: TGTGCCAGCAGCCCCGTAGCGGATACCTACGAGCAGTACTTC
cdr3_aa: CASSPVADTYEQYF

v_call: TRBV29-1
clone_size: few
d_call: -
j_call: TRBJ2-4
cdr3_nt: TGCAGCGTTGCCCGGGACTGGAGGTCCCCCGGTCCCAAAAACATTCAGTACTTC
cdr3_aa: CSVARDWRSPGPKNIQYF

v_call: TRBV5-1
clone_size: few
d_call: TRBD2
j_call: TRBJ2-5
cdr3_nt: TGCGCCAGCAGCTTATCTCCTAGCGGGGTCCAAGAGACCCAGTACTTC
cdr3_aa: CASSLSPSGVQETQYF